These 30 T cell receptor beta chains were all obtained from the same sample, sequenced in a study of T cell responses to AZD1222 COVID-19 vaccine. Repertoires were generated with immunoSEQ multiplex PCR, while TCRdb's copy carries only in-frame clones and drops some. The sample includes around 100,000 clones, around 84% of them seen just once. Here the sequenced sample was peripheral blood, taken on day 0 of AZD1222 vaccination. These receptors all stem from an adult in good health.

This sequence joins TRBV7-9 and TRBJ1-2; TRBD1 might be the D (5 bases). This CDR3 is 14 amino acids long. The V gene's germline CDR1 is SEHNR and CDR2 FQNEAQ (reference sequence). Trimming removed 6 bases at V and 0 bases at J, with 11 bases between. CDR3 protein: CASRADRANYGYTF. The DNA of the CDR3 is TGTGCCAGCAGGGCAGACAGAGCTAACTATGGCTACACCTTC.

The chain couples TRBV20-1 to TRBJ1-1; no firm D call. Germline-derived CDR1 and CDR2 are DFQATT and SNEGSKA (reference sequence). The length of the CDR3 is 10 residues. Trimming pared 3 bases from V and 8 bases from J, leaving 7 bases between. The CDR3 DNA follows: TGCAGTGCTAGTCGGGCCGAAGCTTTCTTT. Encoded protein: CSASRAEAFF.

This clone was seen only a few times. This sequence joins TRBV2 and TRBJ1-5, with a possible D match to TRBD1 (5 bases). V was clipped by 8 bases and J by 1 base, with 12 bases between them. The CDR3 sequence is 14 residues long. The germline gives CDR1 SNHLY, CDR2 FYNNEI. CDR3 sequence: CASASQGSNQPQHF. CDR3 DNA: TGTGCCAGCGCGAGCCAGGGCAGCAATCAGCCCCAGCATTTT. The whole variable domain, filled in from reference TRBV2 and TRBJ1-5, reads EPEVTQTPSHQVTQMGQEVILRCVPISNHLYFYWYRQILGQKVEFLVSFYNNEISEKSEIFDDQFSVERPDGSNFTLKIRSTKLEDSAMYFCASASQGSNQPQHFGDGTRLSIL.

This chain connects TRBV27 to TRBJ1-5, with D unclear. Trimming left V 6 bases short and J 0 bases short, with 12 bases between. Per germline, CDR1 MNHEY and CDR2 SMNVEV (reference sequence). The CDR3 consists of 15 residues. CDR3 in DNA: TGTGCCAGCAGCCAATTTACAGATAGCAATCAGCCCCAGCATTTT. The encoded protein is CASSQFTDSNQPQHF.

This chain uses TRBV30 with TRBJ2-1; 16 bases are shared with TRBD2. This CDR3 contains 16 residues. V was pared by 8 bases and J by 7 bases, with 11 bases of the junction left unmatched. From germline, CDR1 is GTSNPN and CDR2 SVGIG (reference sequence). DNA for the CDR3: TGTGCCGGGACTAGCGGGAGGGCCACACTGTCGAATGAGCAGTTCTTC. Encoded protein: CAGTSGRATLSNEQFF.

For the CDR3, the DNA is TGTGCCAGCAGTCCTACAGGGAAGAACACTGAAGCTTTCTTT. The encoded protein is CASSPTGKNTEAFF. This chain joins TRBV28 and TRBJ1-1; perhaps TRBD1 as D (6 bases). The CDR3 consists of 14 residues. Trimming pared 5 bases from V and 1 base from J, leaving 11 bases between. CDR1 and CDR2 from the germline V gene are MDHEN and SYDVKM.

The chain carries TRBV6-2 or TRBV6-3 and TRBJ2-4; D unresolved. V was clipped by 4 bases and J by 6 bases, with 10 bases between them. The CDR3 runs 13 residues. Germline CDR1 reads MNHEY; CDR2 reads SVGEGT. CDR3 amino acids: CASSSLQLNIQYF. DNA for the CDR3: TGTGCCAGCAGTTCGTTGCAGCTAAACATTCAGTACTTC.

The chain carries TRBV9 and TRBJ2-5, with a tentative D call TRBD2 (5 bases). The CDR3 sequence is 14 residues long. Deletions cut 3 bases from V and 4 bases from J, with 13 bases between. Germline loops: CDR1 SGDLS, CDR2 YYNGEE. CDR3 DNA: TGTGCCAGCAGCGCTAGAGGAGGCGGAGAGACCCAGTACTTC. Translation gives CASSARGGGETQYF.

V gene TRBV18 combines with J gene TRBJ1-2, with a tentative D call TRBD1 (5 bases). Looked up from germline, CDR1 is KGHSH and CDR2 is LQKENI. Trimming pared 2 bases from V and 1 base from J, leaving 11 bases between. The CDR3 runs 15 residues. CDR3 residues: CASSPIQDNNYGYTF. The DNA for the CDR3 is TGTGCCAGCTCACCAATCCAGGACAATAACTATGGCTACACCTTC. Full variable domain (outside the CDR3, taken from reference TRBV18 and TRBJ1-2): NAGVMQNPRHLVRRRGQEARLRCSPMKGHSHVYWYRQLPEEGLKFMVYLQKENIIDESGMPKERFSAEFPKEGPSILRIQQVVRGDSAAYFCASSPIQDNNYGYTFGSGTRLTVV.

J is TRBJ1-2 and V is TRBV27; tentative D call: TRBD1 (6 bases). This CDR3 spans 14 amino acids. Per the germline V gene, CDR1 is MNHEY and CDR2 is SMNVEV (reference sequence). The V gene lost 6 bases and the J gene lost 3 bases, with 14 bases spanning the gap. CDR3 residues: CASRDTGSYYGYTF. The CDR3 DNA reads as TGTGCCAGCAGGGACACAGGGTCGTACTATGGCTACACCTTC.

The V and J genes are TRBV7-2 and TRBJ2-3, with unresolved D. The CDR3 has 15 amino acids. The germline V gene has CDR1 SGHTA and CDR2 FQGNSA. V lost 1 base and J lost 2, with 10 bases in between. This CDR3 is CASSLGGLFTDTQYF. The DNA of the CDR3 is TGTGCCAGCAGCTTAGGGGGTCTATTCACAGATACGCAGTATTTT.

The chain couples TRBV15 to TRBJ1-4; possible D gene TRBD1, 5 bases. Trimming removed 0 bases at V and 5 bases at J, with 10 bases between. CDR3 size: 15 residues. Germline V gene lookup returns CDR1 LNHNV and CDR2 YYDKDF (reference sequence). In DNA form, the CDR3 reads TGTGCCACCAGCAGAGATTGGGCAGGGAATGAAAAACTGTTTTTT. Translated, it gives CATSRDWAGNEKLFF.

In this sample, this clone turned up a few times. The DNA of the CDR3 is TGTGCCAGCAGCTTAGGGGAGCGGCCGACCTACGAGCAGTACTTC. It is translated as CASSLGERPTYEQYF. V is TRBV7-9 and J is TRBJ2-7, with D possibly being TRBD2 (5 bases). The CDR3 runs 15 residues. The germline V and J ends were trimmed by 1 base and 2 bases, with 12 bases remaining between them. Germline-derived CDR1 and CDR2 are SEHNR and FQNEAQ (reference sequence). The entire variable domain, with the rest obtained from reference TRBV7-9 and TRBJ2-7, is as follows: DTGVSQNPRHKITKRGQNVTFRCDPISEHNRLYWYRQTLGQGPEFLTYFQNEAQLEKSRLLSDRFSAERPKGSFSTLEIQRTEQGDSAMYLCASSLGERPTYEQYFGPGTRLTVT.

The V call is TRBV25-1, the J call TRBJ1-1; a weak D match, TRBD1 (5 bases). The CDR3 has 15 amino acids. CDR1 MGHDK and CDR2 SYGVNS come from the germline V gene. V was pared by 5 bases and J by 1 base, with 14 bases between. The CDR3 region is CASSISLTGNTEAFF. In DNA form, the CDR3 reads TGTGCCAGCAGTATTTCCCTCACAGGGAACACTGAAGCTTTCTTT.

V usage is TRBV12-3 or TRBV12-4 and J usage is TRBJ1-1; TRBD1 is a possible D gene (6 bases). This CDR3 has 13 residues. The V end was cut by 10 bases, the J end by 3 bases, with 15 bases between. The CDR3 DNA reads TGTGCCATCGAGGGGGGGCAGGACACTGAAGCTTTCTTT. Its protein is CAIEGGQDTEAFF.

The gene calls are TRBV28 and TRBJ1-4; 8 nucleotides line up with TRBD1. V lost 5 bases and J lost 7; bases outside the gene matches: 9. From germline, CDR1 is MDHEN and CDR2 SYDVKM. The CDR3 consists of 15 residues. This CDR3 reads CASSPPGQGGEKLFF. The DNA for the CDR3 is TGTGCCAGCAGTCCGCCCGGACAGGGAGGTGAAAAACTGTTTTTT.

The rearrangement links TRBV6-5 to TRBJ1-4; no reliable D call. Germline-derived CDR1 and CDR2 are MNHEY and SVGAGI. V shed 5 bases and J shed 9 bases, with 16 bases lying between them. The CDR3 extends over 14 amino acids. CDR3 residues: CASSTLGLAQKLFF. DNA of the CDR3: TGTGCCAGCAGTACCCTTGGATTGGCCCAAAAACTGTTTTTT.

This clone was seen more than once but under ten times. This CDR3 reads CASSGGTGIYTEAFF. CDR3 bases: TGTGCCAGCAGCGGGGGGACAGGGATCTACACTGAAGCTTTCTTT. The rearrangement uses TRBV5-6 and TRBJ1-1; 9 positions agree with TRBD1. The V gene end was trimmed by 4 bases and the J gene end by 3 bases; junction bases not matched to a gene: 7. The CDR3 extends over 15 amino acids. Looked up from germline, CDR1 is SGHDT and CDR2 is YYEEEE.

This rearrangement joins TRBV6-1 to TRBJ2-7; weak D call: TRBD1 (6 bases). Germline loops: CDR1 MNHNS, CDR2 SASEGT. V lost 2 bases to trimming and J lost 5 bases, with 10 bases between them. CDR3 length: 13 amino acids. The CDR3 protein is CASSETGWDEQYF. The CDR3 DNA follows: TGTGCCAGCAGTGAAACAGGGTGGGACGAGCAGTACTTC.

CDR3 protein: CASSVAWIDTEAFF. CDR3 DNA sequence: TGTGCCAGCAGCGTAGCTTGGATCGACACTGAAGCTTTCTTT. This rearrangement joins TRBV9 to TRBJ1-1; the D is unclear. Germline assignment: CDR1 SGDLS and CDR2 YYNGEE. V was clipped by 0 bases and J by 3 bases, with 9 bases between them. There are 14 residues in the CDR3.

Of note for this clone: Other nucleotide sequences in the sample specify the same CDR3. This chain links TRBV24-1 with TRBJ2-7; D gene uncertain. This CDR3 comprises 12 residues. The germline V gene has CDR1 KGHDR and CDR2 SFDVKD. The V end lost 0 bases, the J end lost 4 bases, and 3 bases lay between the germline ends. CDR3 region: CATSDLGYEQYF. CDR3 DNA sequence: TGTGCCACCAGTGATTTGGGTTACGAGCAGTACTTC.

The rearrangement uses TRBV6-5 and TRBJ1-1; the D is unclear. The germline CDR1 and CDR2 sequences are MNHEY and SVGAGI. CDR3 size: 15 residues. The V end lost 5 bases, the J end lost 0 bases, and 13 bases lay between the germline ends. CDR3 in DNA: TGTGCCAGCAGTCTCCGAACAGTGCTGAACACTGAAGCTTTCTTT. Translating gives CASSLRTVLNTEAFF.

This chain connects TRBV2 to TRBJ2-3; 9 bases are shared with TRBD2. Unmatched junction bases numbered 17, after V lost 3 bases and J lost 4 bases. This CDR3 has 19 amino acids. Germline V gene data show CDR1 as SNHLY and CDR2 as FYNNEI. Written as DNA, the CDR3 is TGTGCCAGCAGTGACGGTCAATTGTTAGCGGGAGCCGGAGCAGATACGCAGTATTTT. Its protein is CASSDGQLLAGAGADTQYF.

The V gene is TRBV12-3 or TRBV12-4, the J gene TRBJ1-5; D not resolved. This CDR3 contains 12 residues. Trimming shortened V by 7 bases and J by 0 bases, and 4 bases separated the two germline ends. Here the CDR3 DNA reads TGTGCCAGCAAGGGTAGCAATCAGCCCCAGCATTTT. Translating gives CASKGSNQPQHF.

The gene calls are TRBV28 and TRBJ2-7; 7 nucleotides agree with TRBD1. CDR1 MDHEN and CDR2 SYDVKM come from the germline V gene. J was trimmed by 5 bases and V by 2 bases; bases with no gene match: 9. This CDR3 is built from 15 residues. CDR3 sequence: CASSLVQGRKDEQYF. The CDR3 DNA is TGTGCCAGCAGTTTAGTACAGGGGAGAAAGGACGAGCAGTACTTC.

The V and J genes are TRBV12-3 or TRBV12-4 and TRBJ2-1; no clear D gene. Trimming took 8 bases from V and 6 from J, leaving 11 bases between them. The CDR3 is made up of 12 amino acids. The CDR3 loop reads CASGPSGNEQFF. The CDR3 DNA reads as TGTGCCAGCGGTCCTTCAGGCAATGAGCAGTTCTTC.

This rearrangement joins TRBV9 to TRBJ1-6; unclear D gene. V lost 4 bases and J 10 bases, leaving 18 bases between the germline ends. Per the germline V gene, CDR1 is SGDLS and CDR2 is YYNGEE. This CDR3 spans 15 amino acids. The CDR3, as DNA: TGTGCCAGCAGCAACCCGGGCCGTCCGGGGTCACCCCTCCACTTT. This sequence encodes CASSNPGRPGSPLHF.

This chain uses TRBV30 with TRBJ1-2; no reliable D call. The CDR3 covers 14 residues. Looked up from germline, CDR1 is GTSNPN and CDR2 is SVGIG (reference sequence). Deletions cut 2 bases from V and 0 bases from J, with 10 bases between. In nucleotides, the CDR3 is TGTGCCTGGAGTCCCAATTTAGCTAACTATGGCTACACCTTC. Translating gives CAWSPNLANYGYTF.

The V call is TRBV6-2 or TRBV6-3, the J call TRBJ2-1; D might be TRBD1 (6 bases). This CDR3 is 13 amino acids long. CDR1 MNHEY and CDR2 SVGEGT come from the germline V gene. V lost 6 bases and J lost 3, with 9 bases in between. CDR3 sequence: CASSGQLYNEQFF. The CDR3 coding sequence is TGTGCCAGCAGCGGACAGCTCTACAATGAGCAGTTCTTC.

This clone was detected a few times. J is TRBJ2-3 and V is TRBV25-1, with 7 bases matching TRBD1. Germline trimming cut 5 bases from V and 4 bases from J; bases unmatched to any gene: 3. Germline lookup yields CDR1 MGHDK and CDR2 SYGVNS. The CDR3 runs to 13 residues. CDR3 DNA sequence: TGTGCCAGCAGTCCCCAGGGGGCAGATACGCAGTATTTT. Its translation: CASSPQGADTQYF.